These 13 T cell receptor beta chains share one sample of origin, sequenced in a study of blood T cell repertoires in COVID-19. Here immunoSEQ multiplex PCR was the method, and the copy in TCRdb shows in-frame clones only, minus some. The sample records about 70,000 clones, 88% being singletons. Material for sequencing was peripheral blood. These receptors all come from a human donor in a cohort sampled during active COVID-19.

CDR3 nucleotide sequence: TGTGCCAGCAGTCGGAGGTGGGACACCGGGGAGCTGTTTTTT. Amino acids: CASSRRWDTGELFF. The chain employs TRBV6-4 and TRBJ2-2, with D possibly TRBD2 on 5 matching bases. Germline V gene lookup returns CDR1 MRHNA and CDR2 SNTAGT. The ends were cut back, 5 bases at V and 3 bases at J, with 10 bases in the middle. CDR3 length: 14 residues.

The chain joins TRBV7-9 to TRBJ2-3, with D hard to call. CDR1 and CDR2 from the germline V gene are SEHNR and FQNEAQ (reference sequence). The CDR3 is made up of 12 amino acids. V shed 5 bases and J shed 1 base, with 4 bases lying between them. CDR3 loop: CASSTGTDTQYF. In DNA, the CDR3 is TGTGCCAGCAGCACGGGCACAGATACGCAGTATTTT.

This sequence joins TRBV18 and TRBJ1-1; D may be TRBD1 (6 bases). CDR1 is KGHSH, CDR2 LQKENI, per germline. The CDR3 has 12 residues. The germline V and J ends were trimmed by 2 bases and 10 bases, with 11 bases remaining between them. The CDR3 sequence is CASSPGGYGAFF. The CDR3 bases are TGTGCCAGCTCACCAGGGGGCTATGGAGCTTTCTTT.

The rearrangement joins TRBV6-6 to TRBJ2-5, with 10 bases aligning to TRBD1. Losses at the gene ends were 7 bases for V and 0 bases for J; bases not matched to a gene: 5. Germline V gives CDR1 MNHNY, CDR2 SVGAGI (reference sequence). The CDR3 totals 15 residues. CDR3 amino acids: CASIPGQGYQETQYF. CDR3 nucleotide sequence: TGTGCCAGCATCCCGGGACAGGGGTACCAAGAGACCCAGTACTTC.

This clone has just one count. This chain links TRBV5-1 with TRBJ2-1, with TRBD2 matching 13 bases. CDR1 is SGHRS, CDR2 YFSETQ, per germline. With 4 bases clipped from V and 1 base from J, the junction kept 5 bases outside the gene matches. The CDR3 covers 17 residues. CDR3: CASSRGTSGISYNEQFF. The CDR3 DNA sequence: TGCGCCAGCAGCAGGGGGACTAGCGGGATTTCCTACAATGAGCAGTTCTTC.

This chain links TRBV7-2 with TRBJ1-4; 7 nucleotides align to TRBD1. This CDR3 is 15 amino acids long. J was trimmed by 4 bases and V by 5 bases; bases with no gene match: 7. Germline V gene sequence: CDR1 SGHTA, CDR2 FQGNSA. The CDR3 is CASSPDRAGNEKLFF. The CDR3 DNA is TGTGCCAGCAGCCCAGACAGGGCGGGTAATGAAAAACTGTTTTTT.

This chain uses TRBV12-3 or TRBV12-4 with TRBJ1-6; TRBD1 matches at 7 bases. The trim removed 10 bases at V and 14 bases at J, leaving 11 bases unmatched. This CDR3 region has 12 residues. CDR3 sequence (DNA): TGTGCCATTCGACAGGGACAGAAGGCCCTCCACTTT. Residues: CAIRQGQKALHF.

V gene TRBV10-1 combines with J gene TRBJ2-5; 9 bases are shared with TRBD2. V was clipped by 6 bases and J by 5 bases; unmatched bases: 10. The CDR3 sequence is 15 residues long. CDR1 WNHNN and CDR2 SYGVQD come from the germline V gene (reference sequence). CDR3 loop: CASSGFSGSSETQYF. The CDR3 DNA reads TGCGCCAGCAGCGGATTTAGCGGGAGTTCGGAGACCCAGTACTTC.

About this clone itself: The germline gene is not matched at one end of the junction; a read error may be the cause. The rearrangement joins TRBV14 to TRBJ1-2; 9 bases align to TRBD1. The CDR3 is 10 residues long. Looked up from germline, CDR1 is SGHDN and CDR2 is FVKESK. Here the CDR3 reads CIQGAYGYTF. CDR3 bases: TGCATACAGGGGGCTTATGGCTACACCTTC.

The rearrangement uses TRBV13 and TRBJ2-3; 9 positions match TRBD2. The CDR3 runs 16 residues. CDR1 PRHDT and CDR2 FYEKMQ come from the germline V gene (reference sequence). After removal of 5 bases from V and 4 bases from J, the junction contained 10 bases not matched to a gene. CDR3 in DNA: TGTGCCAGCAGCCCGACCGGGACTAGCAGGCCAGATACGCAGTATTTT. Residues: CASSPTGTSRPDTQYF.

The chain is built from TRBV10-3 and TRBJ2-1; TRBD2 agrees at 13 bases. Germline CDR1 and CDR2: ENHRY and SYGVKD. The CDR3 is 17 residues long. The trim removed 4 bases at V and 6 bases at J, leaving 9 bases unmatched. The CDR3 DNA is TGTGCCATCAGTGTTAGTGGGGGACTAGCGGGAATCAATGAGCAGTTCTTC. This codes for CAISVSGGLAGINEQFF.

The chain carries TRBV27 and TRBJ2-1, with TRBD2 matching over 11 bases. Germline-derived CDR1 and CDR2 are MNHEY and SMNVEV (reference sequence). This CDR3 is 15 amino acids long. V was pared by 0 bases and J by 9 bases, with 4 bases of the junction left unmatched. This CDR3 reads CASSLSLAGGFEQFF. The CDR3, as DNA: TGTGCCAGCAGTTTATCGCTAGCGGGAGGTTTTGAGCAGTTCTTC.

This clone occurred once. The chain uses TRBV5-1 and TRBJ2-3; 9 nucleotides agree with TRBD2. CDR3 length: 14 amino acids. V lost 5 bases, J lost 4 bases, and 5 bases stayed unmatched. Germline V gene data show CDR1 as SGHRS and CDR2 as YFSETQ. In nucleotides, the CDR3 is TGCGCCAGCAGGCGGGAGGGCCCCCCAGATACGCAGTATTTT. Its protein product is CASRREGPPDTQYF. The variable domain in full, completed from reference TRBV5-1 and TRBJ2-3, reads KAGVTQTPRYLIKTRGQQVTLSCSPISGHRSVSWYQQTPGQGLQFLFEYFSETQRNKGNFPGRFSGRQFSNSRSEMNVSTLELGDSALYLCASRREGPPDTQYFGPGTRLTVL.